These 11 T cell receptor beta chains share one sample of origin, sequenced in a study of CD8 T cells in Susac syndrome. The authors reverse transcribed roughly 0.45 to 1 ug RNA with random hexamers. TCRdb re-called the immunoSEQ multiplex PCR reads with MiXCR, one entry per CDR3 protein. The sample holds roughly 200,000 distinct CDR3 sequences; just under 95% are singletons and the top ten take 0.095% to 0.1%. The sequencing sample was made of CD4+ T cells from PBMCs. These receptors were obtained from a human donor with Susac syndrome.

Only one count was recorded for this clonotype. The V call is TRBV7-9, the J call TRBJ2-7, with 10 positions matching TRBD1. The CDR3 runs to 17 residues. J was trimmed by 0 bases and V by 1 base; bases with no gene match: 6. Per the germline V gene, CDR1 is SEHNR and CDR2 is FQNEAQ (reference sequence). CDR3 loop: CASSLVSGTGDSYEQYF. CDR3 sequence (DNA): TGTGCCAGCAGCTTAGTTTCCGGGACAGGGGACTCCTACGAGCAGTACTTC.

The V and J genes are TRBV4-1 and TRBJ1-5; no clear D. Germline V gene data show CDR1 as MGHRA and CDR2 as YSYEKL. The CDR3 loop spans 16 amino acids. The V end lost 0 bases, the J end lost 6 bases, and 15 bases lay between the germline ends. The CDR3 region is CASSQDQVPVGQPQHF. The CDR3 DNA sequence: TGCGCCAGCAGCCAAGATCAGGTCCCGGTGGGTCAGCCCCAGCATTTT.

This chain connects TRBV11-3 to TRBJ2-3; no clear D gene. CDR1 is SGHNT and CDR2 is YENEEA in the germline V gene. The ends were cut back, 0 bases at V and 4 bases at J, with 5 bases in the middle. The CDR3 spans 13 residues. The CDR3 loop is CASSLDQADTQYF. CDR3 in DNA: TGTGCCAGCAGCTTAGATCAGGCAGATACGCAGTATTTT. Full variable domain (outside the CDR3, taken from reference TRBV11-3 and TRBJ2-3): EAGVVQSPRYKIIEKKQPVAFWCNPISGHNTLYWYLQNLGQGPELLIRYENEEAVDDSQLPKDRFSAERLKGVDSTLKIQPAELGDSAVYLCASSLDQADTQYFGPGTRLTVL.

V is TRBV30 and J is TRBJ1-1; 9 nucleotides align to TRBD1. Per germline, CDR1 GTSNPN and CDR2 SVGIG (reference sequence). Unmatched junction bases numbered 9, after V lost 2 bases and J lost 5 bases. The CDR3 totals 15 residues. The CDR3 spells CAWSLMTGGYTEAFF. The CDR3 DNA reads as TGTGCCTGGAGTCTTATGACAGGGGGTTATACTGAAGCTTTCTTT. Full variable domain (rest looked up from reference TRBV30 and TRBJ1-1): SQTIHQWPATLVQPVGSPLSLECTVEGTSNPNLYWYRQAAGRGLQLLFYSVGIGQISSEVPQNLSASRPQDRQFILSSKKLLLSDSGFYLCAWSLMTGGYTEAFFGQGTRLTVV.

The V and J genes are TRBV9 and TRBJ2-5; 14 nucleotides match TRBD2. V was clipped by 0 bases and J by 4 bases; unmatched bases: 8. The germline V gene has CDR1 SGDLS and CDR2 YYNGEE. The CDR3 is 18 amino acids. Here the CDR3 reads CASSVGRLAGGPGETQYF. DNA for the CDR3: TGTGCCAGCAGCGTAGGGCGACTAGCGGGGGGGCCCGGAGAGACCCAGTACTTC.

This clonotype has only a few counts. The chain joins TRBV7-8 to TRBJ2-5; no clear D. V was pared by 3 bases and J by 5 bases, with 10 bases between. The CDR3 sequence is 13 residues long. Per the germline V gene, CDR1 is SGHVS and CDR2 is FQNEAQ. This CDR3 reads CASSLSSRETQYF. CDR3 nucleotides: TGTGCCAGCAGCTTGAGTAGCCGGGAGACCCAGTACTTC.

This chain uses TRBV19 with TRBJ1-2; D unclear. Germline loops: CDR1 LNHDA, CDR2 SQIVND (reference sequence). V was pared by 1 base and J by 3 bases, with 9 bases between. The CDR3 runs 14 residues. CDR3 residues: CASSIGRLDYGYTF. The DNA for the CDR3 is TGTGCCAGTAGTATAGGACGGCTTGACTATGGCTACACCTTC. Full variable domain (rest looked up from reference TRBV19 and TRBJ1-2): DGGITQSPKYLFRKEGQNVTLSCEQNLNHDAMYWYRQDPGQGLRLIYYSQIVNDFQKGDIAEGYSVSREKKESFPLTVTSAQKNPTAFYLCASSIGRLDYGYTFGSGTRLTVV.

The chain links TRBV4-3 to TRBJ2-7, with TRBD1 identical over 7 bases. The ends lost 0 bases at V and 2 bases at J; junction bases unmatched: 7. The CDR3 is 16 residues long. Germline assignment: CDR1 LGHNA and CDR2 YSLEER. In DNA, the CDR3 is TGCGCCAGCAGCCAAGACTACAGGGGCCTAGCCTACGAGCAGTACTTC. This sequence encodes CASSQDYRGLAYEQYF.

This chain connects TRBV28 to TRBJ2-7; 10 positions agree with TRBD1. CDR1 MDHEN and CDR2 SYDVKM come from the germline V gene. J was trimmed by 2 bases and V by 6 bases; bases with no gene match: 10. The CDR3 is 16 residues long. As DNA, the CDR3 is TGTGCCAGCAGGGGAGACAGGGGGCGGAACCCCTACGAGCAGTACTTC. Residues: CASRGDRGRNPYEQYF.

The gene calls are TRBV27 and TRBJ1-1; D gene unclear. Per the germline V gene, CDR1 is MNHEY and CDR2 is SMNVEV (reference sequence). The CDR3 is made up of 14 amino acids. Trimming removed 6 bases from V and 1 base from J, with 12 bases in between. This chain's CDR3 is CASSQRTGNTEAFF. Written as DNA, the CDR3 is TGTGCCAGCAGCCAAAGAACGGGGAACACTGAAGCTTTCTTT.

The chain employs TRBV5-1 and TRBJ2-1; 8 nucleotides match TRBD1. The length of the CDR3 is 14 residues. Germline-derived CDR1 and CDR2 are SGHRS and YFSETQ. V lost 4 bases and J lost 9; bases outside the gene matches: 9. The CDR3 DNA reads as TGCGCCAGCAGCACGGGACAGGTCGGGCTTGAGCAGTTCTTC. Protein sequence: CASSTGQVGLEQFF.